These T cell receptor beta chains were read from a single sample in a study of molecular identifiers for immune sequencing clone quantification. TCRdb re-called the PCR reads with MiXCR, one entry per CDR3 protein. In the table there are 400,000 to 600,000 distinct CDR3 sequences, about 25% of which are singletons. Sequencing was done on a sample of naive CD8+ T cells from blood, with Jurkat cell RNA spiked in. The receptors were sampled from a human donor in good health. Some libraries in this study had Jurkat cell RNA spiked in. CDR3s include the opening cysteine and the closing phenylalanine or tryptophan. The D gene is left open where the match is weak. For some rows the clone size is stated as once, few or many, or as a class when expanded; others skip it.

j_call clone_size v_call d_call cdr3_aa cdr3_nt
TRBJ2-3 few TRBV13 TRBD2 CASSLAAGGSDTQYF TGTGCCAGCAGCTTGGCAGCGGGGGGATCAGATACGCAGTATTTT
TRBJ2-3 NA TRBV3-1 NA CASSPHQDTSSTDTQYF TGTGCCAGCAGCCCCCACCAGGACACTAGCAGCACAGATACGCAGTATTTT
TRBJ2-3 few TRBV6-2/TRBV6-3 NA CASSSSGTLADTQYF TGTGCCAGCAGTTCGTCGGGGACCCTTGCAGATACGCAGTATTTT
TRBJ2-7 NA TRBV4-2 TRBD2 CASSQDGRLAGAAYEQYF TGTGCCAGCAGCCAAGATGGCCGACTAGCGGGGGCGGCCTACGAGCAGTACTTC
TRBJ2-2 NA TRBV9 NA CASSFRTANTGELFF TGTGCCAGCAGCTTTAGGACTGCGAACACCGGGGAGCTGTTTTTT
TRBJ2-3 NA TRBV6-5 NA CASSYSGKDTQYF TGTGCCAGCAGTTACTCGGGAAAAGATACGCAGTATTTT
TRBJ1-4 NA TRBV7-9 TRBD1 CASSLGTGEQRLDLSKLFF TGTGCCAGCAGCTTAGGGACAGGGGAGCAACGGCTGGATCTGAGTAAACTGTTTTTT
TRBJ1-4 many TRBV4-1 NA CASSQVGVLQPGHNEKLFF TGCGCCAGCAGCCAAGTCGGAGTACTCCAACCGGGACACAATGAAAAACTGTTTTTT
TRBJ2-1 few TRBV12-3/TRBV12-4 TRBD2 CASSSPGTSGGGSGDNEQFF TGTGCCAGCAGTTCGCCAGGGACTAGCGGGGGAGGATCTGGGGACAATGAGCAGTTCTTC
TRBJ2-3 many TRBV30 TRBD1 CAWSGTGDTQYF TGTGCCTGGTCGGGGACAGGGGATACGCAGTATTTT
TRBJ2-7 NA TRBV20-1 TRBD1 CSARSTGTASYEQYF TGCAGTGCCCGAAGCACCGGGACAGCCTCCTACGAGCAGTACTTC
TRBJ2-7 NA TRBV20-1 TRBD1 CSANRDRGLYEQYF TGCAGTGCTAACAGGGACAGGGGGTTATACGAGCAGTACTTC
TRBJ1-1 NA TRBV5-1 TRBD1 CASSLGWGVGQGLGTEAFF TGCGCCAGCAGCTTGGGGTGGGGGGTTGGACAGGGGCTTGGAACTGAAGCTTTCTTT
TRBJ2-2 few TRBV4-1 NA CASSQYLAGYTGELFF TGCGCCAGCAGCCAATATCTCGCAGGGTACACCGGGGAGCTGTTTTTT
TRBJ1-5 NA TRBV12-3/TRBV12-4 NA CASSLEGTRQPQHF TGTGCCAGCAGTTTAGAAGGGACCCGGCAGCCCCAGCATTTT
TRBJ2-3 many TRBV15 NA CATSSSTDTQYF TGTGCCACCAGCAGCAGCACAGATACGCAGTATTTT
TRBJ1-1 NA TRBV27 NA CASSLSAGAWNTEAFF TGTGCCAGCAGTTTGTCGGCAGGCGCTTGGAACACTGAAGCTTTCTTT
TRBJ1-6 few TRBV6-2/TRBV6-3 TRBD1 CASSITGTGYNSPLHF TGTGCCAGCAGTATTACCGGGACAGGATATAATTCACCCCTCCACTTT
TRBJ1-2 few TRBV5-4 TRBD1 CASSTGTGSSILGYTF TGTGCCAGCAGCACCGGGACAGGATCCTCTATTTTGGGCTACACCTTC
TRBJ2-3 few TRBV4-3 TRBD2 CASSQDRGTTTDTQYF TGCGCCAGCAGCCAAGATCGAGGGACTACCACAGATACGCAGTATTTT
TRBJ2-7 NA TRBV2 NA CASSYSGRPSYEQCF TGTGCCAGCTCCTACTCCGGGCGGCCCTCCTACGAGCAGTGCTTC
TRBJ2-1 few TRBV4-1 TRBD1 CASSPGDRGYEQFF TGCGCCAGCAGCCCGGGGGACAGGGGTTATGAGCAGTTCTTC
TRBJ2-3 NA TRBV6-2/TRBV6-3 NA CASTSNLADTQYF TGTGCCAGCACTTCTAATTTGGCAGATACGCAGTATTTT
TRBJ2-7 many TRBV12-3/TRBV12-4 TRBD1 CASSLLKGAREQYF TGTGCCAGCAGTTTATTGAAGGGGGCCCGGGAGCAGTACTTC